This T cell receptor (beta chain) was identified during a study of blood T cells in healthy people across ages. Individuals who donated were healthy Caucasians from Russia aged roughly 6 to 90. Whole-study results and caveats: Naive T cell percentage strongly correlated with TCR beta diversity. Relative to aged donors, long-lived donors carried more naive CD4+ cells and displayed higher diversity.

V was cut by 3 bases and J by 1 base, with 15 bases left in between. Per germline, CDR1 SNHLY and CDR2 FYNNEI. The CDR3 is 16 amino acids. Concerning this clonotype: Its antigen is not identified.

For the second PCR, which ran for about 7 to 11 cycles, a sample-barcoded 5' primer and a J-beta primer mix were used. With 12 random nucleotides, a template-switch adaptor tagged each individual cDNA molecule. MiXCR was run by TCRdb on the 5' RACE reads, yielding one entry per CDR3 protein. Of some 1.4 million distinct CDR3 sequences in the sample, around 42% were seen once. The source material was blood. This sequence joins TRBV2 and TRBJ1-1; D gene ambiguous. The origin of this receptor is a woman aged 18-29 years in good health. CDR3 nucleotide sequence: TGTGCCAGCAGTGAGGGCCCTAGCCGTTGGAACACTGAAGCTTTCTTT. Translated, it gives CASSEGPSRWNTEAFF.